A selection of T cell receptor beta chains follows, all from one sample in a study of shared clonotypes between healthy human individuals. TCRdb's table, derived via immunoSEQ multiplex PCR, lists solely in-frame clones and lacks some. The sample includes 900,000 to 1,200,000 clones, approximately 80% seen only once; the top ten take more than 0.55%. The sequenced sample was memory CD4+ T cells from PBMCs. The receptors shown here come from a man between 18 and 29 years old in good health. Some clones in this sample may be carry-over from other donors' samples. CDR3s include the opening cysteine and the closing phenylalanine or tryptophan. D genes are given only for firm matches. Some rows have no size entry. The others give once, few or many, or a class for an expanded clone.

D gene,V gene,J gene,clone size,CDR3 protein,CDR3 DNA
TRBD1,TRBV6-1,TRBJ1-3,few,CASSEDRGDTIYF,TGTGCCAGCAGTGAAGACAGGGGAGACACCATATATTTT
TRBD1,TRBV10-3,TRBJ1-1,-,CAIRPTQGAVSNTEAFF,TGTGCCATCAGACCGACACAGGGGGCCGTGTCGAACACTGAAGCTTTCTTT
TRBD2,TRBV28,TRBJ2-1,-,CASSFPSGRGYNEQFF,TGTGCCAGCAGTTTCCCTAGCGGGAGGGGATACAATGAGCAGTTCTTC
-,TRBV7-2,TRBJ2-2,-,CASSSRPRERVTGELFF,TGTGCCAGCAGCTCACGCCCCAGGGAAAGAGTAACCGGGGAGCTGTTTTTT
-,TRBV12-5,TRBJ2-1,few,CASGLRVGSYNEQFF,TGTGCTAGTGGTTTGAGGGTGGGCTCCTACAATGAGCAGTTCTTC
-,TRBV19,TRBJ2-2,-,CASSISAGYTGELFF,TGTGCCAGTAGTATCTCGGCAGGCTACACCGGGGAGCTGTTTTTT
-,TRBV28,TRBJ2-7,-,CASSLRYEQYF,TGTGCCAGCAGTCTTCGCTACGAGCAGTACTTC
-,TRBV19,TRBJ2-6,-,CASSLQGFGANVLTF,TGTGCCAGTAGCCTACAGGGTTTTGGGGCCAACGTCCTGACTTTC
TRBD1,TRBV7-8,TRBJ1-4,-,CASRREGTGGEKLFF,TGTGCCAGCAGACGAGAGGGGACAGGAGGTGAAAAACTGTTTTTT
-,TRBV7-9,TRBJ2-2,few,CASSPRTGELFF,TGTGCCAGCAGCCCCCGCACCGGGGAGCTGTTTTTT
-,TRBV29-1,TRBJ1-1,-,CSVEPGYGTEAFF,TGCAGCGTTGAACCCGGGTATGGCACTGAAGCTTTCTTT
TRBD1,TRBV4-1,TRBJ1-3,-,CASSSPGQGRRNTIYF,TGCGCCAGCAGCTCCCCGGGACAGGGAAGGCGAAACACCATATATTTT
TRBD1,TRBV28,TRBJ2-1,-,CASSYRDRGFF,TGTGCCAGCAGTTACCGGGACAGGGGTTTCTTC
TRBD1,TRBV6-6,TRBJ2-7,-,CASSTRTGGAYEQYF,TGTGCCAGCAGCACCCGGACAGGGGGGGCCTACGAGCAGTACTTC
-,TRBV4-1,TRBJ2-7,-,CASSQGYRQTAYEQYF,TGCGCCAGCAGCCAAGGGTACCGGCAGACCGCCTACGAGCAGTACTTC
-,TRBV5-4,TRBJ2-5,-,CASSFSGVAETQYF,TGTGCCAGCAGCTTCTCGGGAGTGGCGGAGACCCAGTACTTC
TRBD2,TRBV28,TRBJ2-3,-,CASRLSGSDTQYF,TGTGCCAGCAGACTTAGCGGGTCCGATACGCAGTATTTT
-,TRBV5-1,TRBJ2-5,-,CASSLSPRSEETQYF,TGCGCCAGCAGCTTGTCGCCTCGGTCCGAAGAGACCCAGTACTTC
-,TRBV5-1,TRBJ2-7,-,CASRPTTDSYEQYF,TGCGCCAGCAGACCCACGACAGACTCCTACGAGCAGTACTTC
-,TRBV20-1,TRBJ1-2,-,CSASSNYGYTF,TGCAGTGCTAGTAGCAACTATGGCTACACCTTC
-,TRBV5-1,TRBJ2-3,-,CASSLAGRGSGGTDTQYF,TGCGCCAGCAGCTTGGCCGGGCGTGGTAGCGGAGGCACAGATACGCAGTATTTT
-,TRBV7-2,TRBJ1-4,-,CASSTQLGRDEKLFF,TGTGCCAGCAGCACCCAACTGGGGAGGGATGAAAAACTGTTTTTT
-,TRBV6-5,TRBJ2-7,-,CASSYSGSTLQGEQYF,TGTGCCAGCAGTTACTCCGGCAGTACCCTACAAGGAGAGCAGTACTTC
-,TRBV9,TRBJ2-3,once,CASSVAGALSTDTQYF,TGTGCCAGCAGCGTAGCTGGAGCGTTGAGCACAGATACGCAGTATTTT
TRBD2,TRBV5-4,TRBJ2-7,-,CASSKSGTSGSYEQYF,TGTGCCAGCAGCAAATCGGGGACTAGCGGGAGCTACGAGCAGTACTTC
-,TRBV9,TRBJ2-1,-,CASSVVQGNEQFF,TGTGCCAGCAGCGTAGTTCAAGGGAATGAGCAGTTCTTC
-,TRBV6-6,TRBJ2-2,many,CASRSSNTGELFF,TGTGCCAGCCGCTCTAGCAACACCGGGGAGCTGTTTTTT
TRBD2,TRBV5-6,TRBJ2-2,few,CASSPGTSGRSGELFF,TGTGCCAGCAGCCCGGGGACTAGCGGGAGGTCCGGGGAGCTGTTTTTT
-,TRBV14,TRBJ2-3,-,CASSPFGGDTQYF,TGTGCCAGCAGCCCCTTTGGGGGAGATACGCAGTATTTT
-,TRBV21-1,TRBJ2-1,-,CASSKDWGQGANEQFF,-
-,TRBV11-1,TRBJ2-3,-,CASSLVTAGGYTQYF,TGTGCCAGCAGCTTAGTCACGGCAGGGGGGTATACGCAGTATTTT
TRBD2,TRBV30,TRBJ2-7,-,CAWSYGLAGYYEQYF,TGTGCCTGGAGTTATGGACTAGCGGGGTACTACGAGCAGTACTTC
TRBD2,TRBV14,TRBJ2-7,once,CASSHPTSGRAGEQYF,TGTGCCAGCAGCCACCCTACTAGCGGGAGGGCAGGCGAGCAGTACTTC
-,TRBV28,TRBJ1-4,-,CASSSPATNEKLFF,TGTGCCAGCAGTTCCCCTGCAACTAATGAAAAACTGTTTTTT